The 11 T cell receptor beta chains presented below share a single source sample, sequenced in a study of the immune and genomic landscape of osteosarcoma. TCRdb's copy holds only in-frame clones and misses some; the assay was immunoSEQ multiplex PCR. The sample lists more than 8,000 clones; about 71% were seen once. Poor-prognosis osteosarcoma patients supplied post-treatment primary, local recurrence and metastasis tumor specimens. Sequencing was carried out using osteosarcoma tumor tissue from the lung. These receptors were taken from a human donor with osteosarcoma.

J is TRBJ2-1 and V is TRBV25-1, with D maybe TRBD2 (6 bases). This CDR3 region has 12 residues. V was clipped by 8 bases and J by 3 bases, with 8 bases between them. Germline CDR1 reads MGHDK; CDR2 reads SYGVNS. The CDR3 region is CASWDFYNEQFF. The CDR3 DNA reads TGTGCCAGCTGGGACTTCTACAATGAGCAGTTCTTC.

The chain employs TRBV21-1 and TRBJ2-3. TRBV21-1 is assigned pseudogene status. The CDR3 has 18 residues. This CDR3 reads CASSKPPPWQSRTDTQYF. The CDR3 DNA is TGTGCCAGCAGCAAACCCCCCCCGTGGCAGAGCCGCACAGATACGCAGTATTTT.

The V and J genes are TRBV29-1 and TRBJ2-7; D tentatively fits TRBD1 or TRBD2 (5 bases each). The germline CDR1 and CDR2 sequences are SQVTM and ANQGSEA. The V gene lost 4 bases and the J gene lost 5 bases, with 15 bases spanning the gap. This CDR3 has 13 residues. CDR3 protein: CSVVGRGVDEQYF. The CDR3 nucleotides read TGCAGCGTTGTGGGACGGGGTGTTGACGAGCAGTACTTC.

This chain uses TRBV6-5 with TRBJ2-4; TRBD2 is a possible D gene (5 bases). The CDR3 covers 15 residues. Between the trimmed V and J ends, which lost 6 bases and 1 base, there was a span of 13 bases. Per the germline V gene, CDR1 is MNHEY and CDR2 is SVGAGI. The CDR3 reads CASRPTGLAKNIQYF. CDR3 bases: TGTGCCAGCAGGCCAACGGGATTGGCCAAAAACATTCAGTACTTC.

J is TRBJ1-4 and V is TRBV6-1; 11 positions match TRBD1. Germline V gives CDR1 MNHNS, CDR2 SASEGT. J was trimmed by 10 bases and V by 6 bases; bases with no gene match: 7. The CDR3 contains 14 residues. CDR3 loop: CASSGDRGYGKLFF. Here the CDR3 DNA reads TGTGCCAGCAGCGGGGACAGGGGGTATGGAAAACTGTTTTTT.

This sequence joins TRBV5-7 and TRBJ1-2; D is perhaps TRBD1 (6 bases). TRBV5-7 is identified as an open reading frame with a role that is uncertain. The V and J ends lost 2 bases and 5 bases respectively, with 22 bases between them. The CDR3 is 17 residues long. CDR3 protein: CASSFPPPTGARYGYTF. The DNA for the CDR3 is TGTGCCAGCAGCTTTCCCCCCCCCACGGGGGCGCGGTATGGCTACACCTTC.

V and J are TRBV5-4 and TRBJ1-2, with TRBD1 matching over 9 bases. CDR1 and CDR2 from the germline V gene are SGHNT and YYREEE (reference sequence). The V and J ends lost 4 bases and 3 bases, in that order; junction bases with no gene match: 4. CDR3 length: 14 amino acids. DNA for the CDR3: TGTGCCAGCAGCCCTACAGGGGGCGACTATGGCTACACCTTC. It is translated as CASSPTGGDYGYTF.

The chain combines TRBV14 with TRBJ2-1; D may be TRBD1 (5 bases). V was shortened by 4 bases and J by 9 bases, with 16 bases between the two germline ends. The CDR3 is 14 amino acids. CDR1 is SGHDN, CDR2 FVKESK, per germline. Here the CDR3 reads CASSPFPKGPEQFF. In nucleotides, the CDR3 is TGTGCCAGCAGCCCTTTCCCGAAGGGGCCTGAGCAGTTCTTC. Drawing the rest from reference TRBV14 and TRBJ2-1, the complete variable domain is EAGVTQFPSHSVIEKGQTVTLRCDPISGHDNLYWYRRVMGKEIKFLLHFVKESKQDESGMPNNRFLAERTGGTYSTLKVQPAELEDSGVYFCASSPFPKGPEQFFGPGTRLTVL.

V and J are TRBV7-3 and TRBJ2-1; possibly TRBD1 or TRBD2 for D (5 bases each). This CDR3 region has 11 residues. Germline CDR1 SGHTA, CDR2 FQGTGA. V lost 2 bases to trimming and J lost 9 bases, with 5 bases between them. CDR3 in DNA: TGTGCCAGCAGCTTAGGGGGTGAGCAGTTCTTC. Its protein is CASSLGGEQFF.

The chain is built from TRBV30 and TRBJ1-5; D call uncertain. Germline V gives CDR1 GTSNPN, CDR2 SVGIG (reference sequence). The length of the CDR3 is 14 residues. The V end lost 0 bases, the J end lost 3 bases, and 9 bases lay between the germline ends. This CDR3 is CAWSVGVTNQPQHF. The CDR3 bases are TGTGCCTGGAGTGTAGGCGTCACCAATCAGCCCCAGCATTTT.

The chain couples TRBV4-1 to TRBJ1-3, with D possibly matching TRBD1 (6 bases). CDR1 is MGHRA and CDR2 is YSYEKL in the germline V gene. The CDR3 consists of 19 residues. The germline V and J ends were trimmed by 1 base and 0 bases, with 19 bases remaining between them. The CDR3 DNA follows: TGCGCCAGCAGCCAAGTAGGATTCCGGGGGCCTACCTCTGGAAACACCATATATTTT. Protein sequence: CASSQVGFRGPTSGNTIYF.